What follows are 21 T cell receptor beta chains derived from one specimen sequenced in a study of cytomegalovirus exposure and HLA in healthy donors. PCR primers comprised 60 Vbeta and 13 Jbeta primers. Clones were sequenced by immunoSEQ multiplex PCR, and TCRdb holds only the in-frame ones, with some missing. The table includes about 140,000 clones, approximately 83% detected once. The sample taken for sequencing was PBMCs. These TCRs come from a male donor in good health and CMV-seronegative.

This clone appeared a single time. This rearrangement joins TRBV7-9 to TRBJ2-1; TRBD2 matches 8 bases. Germline V gene data show CDR1 as SEHNR and CDR2 as FQNEAQ (reference sequence). The trim removed 10 bases at V and 7 bases at J, leaving 12 bases unmatched. This CDR3 is built from 14 residues. CDR3 in DNA: TGTGCCATCACCGGGAGGGCTAAGGCGAATGAGCAGTTCTTC. This sequence encodes CAITGRAKANEQFF.

Concerning this clone: Distinct nucleotide sequences in the sample also encode this CDR3. The chain has TRBV2 and TRBJ2-5; the match to TRBD1 covers 10 bases. The V and J ends lost 8 bases and 4 bases, in that order; junction bases with no gene match: 7. This CDR3 contains 14 residues. Germline-derived CDR1 and CDR2 are SNHLY and FYNNEI. The CDR3 DNA reads TGTGCCAGCGGAAGGACAGGGGGATCAGAGACCCAGTACTTC. Protein product: CASGRTGGSETQYF.

This chain links TRBV2 with TRBJ2-2, with 8 bases that match TRBD1. Trimming cost V 8 bases and J 1 base; bases outside gene matches: 3. This CDR3 is built from 14 residues. Germline lookup yields CDR1 SNHLY and CDR2 FYNNEI. DNA of the CDR3: TGTGCCAGCGCCGGGACAGGGAACACCGGGGAGCTGTTTTTT. Translation: CASAGTGNTGELFF.

J is TRBJ1-1 and V is TRBV10-3; 8 bases line up with TRBD1. This CDR3 has 15 amino acids. Unmatched junction bases numbered 7, after V lost 7 bases and J lost 0 bases. The germline V gene encodes CDR1 ENHRY and CDR2 SYGVKD. Here the CDR3 DNA reads TGTGCCATCAAGCGGGCAGGGGGCCTGAACACTGAAGCTTTCTTT. This gives the protein CAIKRAGGLNTEAFF.

The chain combines TRBV18 with TRBJ2-3; 7 bases agree with TRBD2. V lost 6 bases, J lost 1 base, and 19 bases stayed unmatched. The length of the CDR3 is 19 residues. Germline CDR1 and CDR2: KGHSH and LQKENI. The CDR3 reads CASSVGGSPRVGGTDTQYF. DNA of the CDR3: TGTGCCAGCTCCGTCGGCGGGAGTCCGAGGGTTGGCGGCACAGATACGCAGTATTTT.

This clone came up a few times. The V and J genes are TRBV5-6 and TRBJ1-1, with TRBD1 matching 7 bases. This CDR3 region has 12 residues. Losses at the gene ends were 1 base for V and 7 bases for J; bases not matched to a gene: 1. CDR1 and CDR2 (germline): SGHDT, YYEEEE. This CDR3 is CASSLYRGEAFF. The CDR3 DNA is TGTGCCAGCAGCTTGTACAGGGGTGAAGCTTTCTTT.

With regard to this clone: This same CDR3 is encoded by further DNA sequences in the sample. V is TRBV5-8 and J is TRBJ2-1; 7 bases match TRBD2. V lost 1 base and J lost 7; bases outside the gene matches: 8. This CDR3 is built from 15 residues. Germline V CDR1 and CDR2: SGHTS, YDEGEE. CDR3 in amino acids: CASSLYSGIGNEQFF. The CDR3 bases are TGTGCCAGCAGCTTGTACAGCGGGATTGGTAATGAGCAGTTCTTC.

This chain links TRBV5-1 with TRBJ2-3; D possibly corresponds to TRBD2 (5 bases). In germline, CDR1 is SGHRS, CDR2 YFSETQ. There are 14 residues in the CDR3. Trimming took off 6 bases at V and 2 bases at J, with 13 bases between the two ends. The chain's CDR3 is CASNVGVNTDTQYF. The CDR3, as DNA: TGCGCCAGCAATGTGGGAGTGAACACAGATACGCAGTATTTT.

The V and J genes are TRBV4-1 and TRBJ2-6; 7 nucleotides agree with TRBD1. Germline V gene lookup returns CDR1 MGHRA and CDR2 YSYEKL. The CDR3 contains 15 residues. V dropped 4 bases and J dropped 2; count of bases not matched to a gene: 2. The CDR3 DNA is TGCGCCAGCAGCCTCGACAGGGCTGGGGCCAACGTCCTGACTTTC. Amino acids: CASSLDRAGANVLTF.

The V and J genes are TRBV5-1 and TRBJ1-4; TRBD1 aligns across 9 bases. The CDR3 covers 15 residues. CDR1 and CDR2 from the germline V gene are SGHRS and YFSETQ. The junction had 4 bases not matched to a gene; V was cut back by 7 bases and J by 0 bases. The CDR3 loop reads CASGRQGATNEKLFF. CDR3 DNA: TGCGCCAGCGGCAGACAGGGGGCAACTAATGAAAAACTGTTTTTT.

The chain has TRBV27 and TRBJ2-3; D unresolved. The CDR3 extends over 15 amino acids. Looked up from germline, CDR1 is MNHEY and CDR2 is SMNVEV (reference sequence). Trimming stripped 6 bases from V and 1 base from J, with 14 bases between. In DNA, the CDR3 is TGTGCCAGCAGCCTGACATACGACCGCACAGATACGCAGTATTTT. Translation gives CASSLTYDRTDTQYF.

To note about this clone: Distinct nucleotide sequences in the sample also encode this CDR3. The rearrangement joins TRBV7-9 to TRBJ2-5, with TRBD2 matching over 7 bases. The trim removed 0 bases at V and 3 bases at J, leaving 4 bases unmatched. The CDR3 spans 15 residues. CDR1 SEHNR and CDR2 FQNEAQ come from the germline V gene (reference sequence). Here the CDR3 DNA reads TGTGCCAGCAGCTTAGCGGAACTAGCGAAAGAGACCCAGTACTTC. Translation gives CASSLAELAKETQYF.

V usage is TRBV7-2 and J usage is TRBJ2-1, with a possible D match to TRBD2 (6 bases). The germline CDR1 and CDR2 sequences are SGHTA and FQGNSA. The V end lost 2 bases, the J end lost 8 bases, and 16 bases lay between the germline ends. The CDR3 consists of 15 residues. CDR3 DNA sequence: TGTGCCAGCAGCTTAATCGGGAGTGGTAACGATGAGCAGTTCTTC. This encodes CASSLIGSGNDEQFF.

The gene calls are TRBV28 and TRBJ1-5; 8 bases fit TRBD1. Germline trimming cut 7 bases from V and 6 bases from J; bases unmatched to any gene: 14. The germline V gene has CDR1 MDHEN and CDR2 SYDVKM. The CDR3 loop spans 16 amino acids. CDR3 sequence: CASKPGQGGESQPQHF. CDR3 DNA sequence: TGTGCCAGCAAGCCCGGACAGGGAGGTGAATCTCAGCCCCAGCATTTT. The variable domain in full, completed from reference TRBV28 and TRBJ1-5, reads DVKVTQSSRYLVKRTGEKVFLECVQDMDHENMFWYRQDPGLGLRLIYFSYDVKMKEKGDIPEGYSVSREKKERFSLILESASTNQTSMYLCASKPGQGGESQPQHFGDGTRLSIL.

The DNA for the CDR3 is TGCAGCGTTGAAGACCCGGACACCAAAGTTTGGCATTTT. The encoded protein is CSVEDPDTKVWHF. This chain connects TRBV29-1 to TRBJ1-5; tentatively, D is TRBD1 (5 bases). V lost 0 bases and J 15 bases, leaving 18 bases between the germline ends. The CDR3 contains 13 residues. CDR1 is SQVTM and CDR2 is ANQGSEA in the germline V gene.

The chain has TRBV5-1 and TRBJ1-1; D is unresolved. Trimming removed 7 bases from V and 2 bases from J, with 12 bases in between. The CDR3 extends over 13 amino acids. Germline V CDR1 and CDR2: SGHRS, YFSETQ. This CDR3 reads CASGQNSNTEAFF. The CDR3, as DNA: TGCGCCAGCGGGCAGAACTCCAACACTGAAGCTTTCTTT.

This clone came up once. The chain has TRBV7-2 and TRBJ2-1; TRBD2 matches 10 bases. The germline V gene encodes CDR1 SGHTA and CDR2 FQGNSA. V lost 5 bases and J lost 4; bases outside the gene matches: 5. The CDR3 runs 15 residues. This CDR3 is CASSEASGGYNEQFF. CDR3 DNA sequence: TGTGCCAGCAGCGAGGCTAGCGGGGGATACAATGAGCAGTTCTTC.

The V call is TRBV29-1, the J call TRBJ2-7, with TRBD1 as a possible D gene (6 bases). Germline-derived CDR1 and CDR2 are SQVTM and ANQGSEA. Trimming removed 4 bases from V and 6 bases from J, with 13 bases in between. CDR3 size: 12 residues. The CDR3 protein is CSVGSGEGEQYF. The CDR3 bases are TGCAGCGTTGGTTCAGGGGAAGGCGAGCAGTACTTC.

The chain uses TRBV9 and TRBJ2-3, with a weak D call TRBD1 (5 bases). Trimming pared 0 bases from V and 0 bases from J, leaving 11 bases between. The CDR3 is made up of 16 amino acids. CDR1 is SGDLS and CDR2 is YYNGEE in the germline V gene. CDR3 protein: CASSVDQGLSTDTQYF. CDR3 nucleotide sequence: TGTGCCAGCAGCGTAGATCAGGGCCTAAGCACAGATACGCAGTATTTT.

This clone was detected only once. The chain carries TRBV6-1 and TRBJ2-7; D may be TRBD1 (6 bases). The CDR3 contains 14 residues. Germline loops: CDR1 MNHNS, CDR2 SASEGT. The ends were cut back, 5 bases at V and 0 bases at J, with 11 bases in the middle. The DNA of the CDR3 is TGTGCCAGCAGTCGGACAGCCAACTCCTACGAGCAGTACTTC. Translation gives CASSRTANSYEQYF.

This chain joins TRBV6-1 and TRBJ2-4; TRBD1 matches 9 bases. This CDR3 comprises 16 residues. The germline V gene encodes CDR1 MNHNS and CDR2 SASEGT. V shed 2 bases and J 3 bases; nucleotides not matched to a gene: 5. CDR3 sequence (DNA): TGTGCCAGCAGTGAACGACAGGGGGAGGTCAAAAACATTCAGTACTTC. Its protein product is CASSERQGEVKNIQYF.